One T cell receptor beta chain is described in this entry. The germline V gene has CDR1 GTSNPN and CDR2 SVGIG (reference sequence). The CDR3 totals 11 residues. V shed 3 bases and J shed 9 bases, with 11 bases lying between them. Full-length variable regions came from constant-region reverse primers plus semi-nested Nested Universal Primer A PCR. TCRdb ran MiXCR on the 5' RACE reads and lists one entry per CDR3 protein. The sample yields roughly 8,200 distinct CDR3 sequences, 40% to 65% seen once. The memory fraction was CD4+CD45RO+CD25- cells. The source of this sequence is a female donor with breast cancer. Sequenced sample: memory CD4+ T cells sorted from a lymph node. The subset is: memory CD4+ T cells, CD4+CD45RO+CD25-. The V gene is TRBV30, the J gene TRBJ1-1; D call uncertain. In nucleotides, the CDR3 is TGTGCCTGGAGCCCTACCCCGAAAGCTTTCTTT. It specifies CAWSPTPKAFF.